This T cell receptor beta chain comes out of a study of cytomegalovirus exposure and HLA in healthy donors. Findings of the study overall: Being indistinguishable, some V segments were excluded, TRBV6-2 and TRBV6-3 among them. In vitro assays verified that three CMV-associated chains recognized CMV antigens specifically. Most of the CMV-associated TCR beta chains (in a later analysis) appeared to be HLA-restricted. TCR beta chain V- and J-gene trimming was linked, in a later analysis, to a missense variant in DCLRE1C.

Remarks on this clone: Its cognate antigen is unknown.

PCR used 60 Vbeta primers and 13 Jbeta primers. Assay used: immunoSEQ multiplex PCR; TCRdb lists only in-frame clones, some missing. The repertoire includes approximately 150,000 clones, more than 70% of them detected once, and about 1% sits in the top ten. CDR3 length: 15 residues. V dropped 3 bases and J dropped 4; count of bases not matched to a gene: 6. Looked up from germline, CDR1 is SGHRS and CDR2 is YFSETQ. This chain uses TRBV5-1 with TRBJ1-1, with 10 bases matching TRBD1. The TCR was taken from a woman aged 60 to 75 in good health and CMV-seronegative. Input material: PBMCs. Here the CDR3 reads CASSYGDRGVTEAFF. The CDR3 nucleotides are TGCGCCAGCAGCTACGGGGACAGGGGAGTCACTGAAGCTTTCTTT.